This TCR beta chain was identified in a study of T cell responses to AZD1222 COVID-19 vaccine (dated by TCRdb to the early 2020s). For the study in its entirety: TCR sequencing covered some 240 trial participants: nearly 210 given two doses of AZD1222 and approximately 26 given two doses of MenACWY control vaccine. Trial participants were enrolled by age into 18-55, 56-69 and 70-plus year subgroups, with roughly 150, 30 and 60 TCR-sequenced participants respectively. The paper as a whole reports these results and caveats: After two AZD1222 doses, spike-specific TCR breadth and depth were significantly higher than at day 0 and than in MenACWY recipients. The whole spike protein was spanned by vaccine-associated CD4 TCRs, and dominant responses were seen in regions 160-218 and 743-854. Participants were mostly white British, with more females than males. The authors suggested clonal diversity may have been underestimated. Reportedly, almost half of the unique spike-specific TCRs recognized epitopes lying outside the regions that are mutated in the B.1.351 and B.1.1.7 variants. Conclusions about previously exposed vaccinees are limited, since just six AZD1222 recipients were seropositive for SARS-CoV-2 at baseline. The 56-69-year group was small, and its depth increase did not reach significance, likely because of low power. Because no samples from the day 14 peak response were available, repertoires could be characterized only after the peak T cell response.

CDR1 and CDR2 are drawn from the germline V gene: SGHTA, FQGTGA. Cut back by 1 base and 8 bases, the V and J ends lie 11 bases apart. The CDR3 runs 14 amino acids, cysteine and phenylalanine included. Only CDR3 DNA remains: 42 bases, in frame from the first base. The time point label of this sample denotes: sample from adult after SARS-CoV-2 infection, after symptom onset. A couple of convalescent COVID-19 patients, sampled after symptom onset from adults with prior SARS-CoV-2 infection, were also TCR-sequenced for comparison. The CDR3 regions of human TCRbeta chains were subjected to immunosequencing. Under the source paper's analysis protocol: TCRs in the repertoires were compared against a reference library of SARS-CoV-2-specific TCRs that had been generated with the MIRA antigen-specificity platform. Breadth meant the fraction of unique TCRs that were SARS-CoV-2-associated, whereas depth meant the fraction of total T cells that were SARS-CoV-2-associated. Each spike-specific TCR was assigned to its reactive spike region and to a CD4 or CD8 class using the MIRA data. Log10-transformed breadth and depth values were compared by one-way ANOVA with Sidak's multiple comparisons tests. Here the immuneACCESS table is served through TCRdb, limited to in-frame sequences with V and J called. Missing clones are a known gap in these copies; in checked studies unresolved V genes cover under half, and the rest lacks a known reason. That table gives V, J and clone size, and the DNA gave D and trimming. This sample has 140,000 to 150,000 clones in its table, and just under 95% of those were observed once. The ten most abundant clones make up approximately 12% of the sample.

Regarding this clone: Its antigen is still unknown. No quality values exist for individual bases; no much larger clone is one base distant.

The sequence came from an adult who had recovered from COVID-19. The chain employs TRBV7-3 and TRBJ1-4; a weak D assignment points to TRBD1 (6 bases agree). The source material was peripheral blood, sampled after recovery from COVID-19. The nucleotides read TGTGCCAGCAGCTTAAACAGGGTAGGAGAAAAACTGTTTTTT. This yields the protein CASSLNRVGEKLFF.